Listed here is a single T cell receptor (beta chain). The antigen is unknown. The sample originates from a study of STAT5B mutations in CD4+ large granular lymphocyte leukemia. Original handling: Lowest detectable productive clonotype frequency was 2.59 x 10-5. Data came from immunoSEQ multiplex PCR; TCRdb stores just in-frame clones and leaves some out. V and J calls and clone size follow that table, whereas D and trimming were derived from the DNA. This sample has tens of thousands of clones, with 65% to 80% found just once. Controls came from buffy coats of healthy blood donors. The germline CDR1 and CDR2 sequences are SGHTA and FQGNSA. The CDR3 totals 17 residues. J lost 9 bases, V lost 1 base, and 10 bases had no gene match. Study-wide results and limits: Top patient clones used TRBV06 genes more often: 8/27 versus 2/35 in controls.

This sequence originates from a human donor in good health. The J gene is TRBJ2-1, the V gene TRBV7-2; 12 nucleotides agree with TRBD2. The sample was CD4+ T cells from blood buffy coats. The CDR3, as DNA: TGTGCCAGCAGCTTAGTTCGGCTAGCGGGAGGGCCGGGTGAGCAGTTCTTC. Its translation: CASSLVRLAGGPGEQFF.